Listed here is a single TCR beta chain. Its antigen is unidentified. The CDR3 loop spans 13 amino acids. Per germline, CDR1 SGDLS and CDR2 YYNGEE. The ends were cut back, 0 bases at V and 8 bases at J, with 6 bases in the middle. Around 32,000 T cell genomes, or approximately 0.2 ug DNA, went into the sorted-subset replicate PCRs. Some clones are missing from TCRdb's copy, which holds only in-frame ones; the method was immunoSEQ multiplex PCR. The sample consists of roughly 2,000,000 clones, about 95% of them appearing once. The sample comes from a study of shared clonotypes between healthy human individuals. The study, taken as a whole, reports: Generation probability values for non-shared clonotypes were lower than those for clonotypes shared by all four donors. The represented genetic and exposure-history diversity was limited by the small number of donors.

Positive CCR7 selection of CD45RO-negative cells yielded the naive CD8 cells, and terminally differentiated effector memory CD45RA+ cells were excluded. Recent vaccinations or acute infections were absent in the healthy HIV-negative adult donors. This sequence was found in a man younger than 35 in good health. The sequencing sample was made of naive CD8+ T cells sorted from blood. The V gene is TRBV9, the J gene TRBJ1-6, with D unclear. The CDR3 bases are TGTGCCAGCAGCGTAGATGGCTATTCACCCCTCCACTTT. It specifies CASSVDGYSPLHF. Filled out from reference TRBV9 and TRBJ1-6, the complete variable domain reads DSGVTQTPKHLITATGQRVTLRCSPRSGDLSVYWYQQSLDQGLQFLIQYYNGEERAKGNILERFSAQQFPDLHSELNLSSLELGDSALYFCASSVDGYSPLHFGNGTRLTVT.